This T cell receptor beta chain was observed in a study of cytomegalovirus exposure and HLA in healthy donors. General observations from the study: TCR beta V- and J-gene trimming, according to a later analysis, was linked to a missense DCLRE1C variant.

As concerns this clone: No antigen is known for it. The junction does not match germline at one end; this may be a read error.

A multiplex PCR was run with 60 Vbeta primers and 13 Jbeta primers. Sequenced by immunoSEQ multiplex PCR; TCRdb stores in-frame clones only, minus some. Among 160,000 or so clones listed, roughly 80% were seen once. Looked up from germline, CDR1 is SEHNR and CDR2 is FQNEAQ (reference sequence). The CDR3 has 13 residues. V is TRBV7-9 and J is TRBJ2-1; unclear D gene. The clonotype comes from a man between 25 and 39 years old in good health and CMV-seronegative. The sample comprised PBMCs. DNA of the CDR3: TGTGCCAGCAGCTTAAGCTCCAACAATGAGCAGTTCTTC. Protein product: CASSLSSNNEQFF.